One and the same sample provided the 23 T cell receptor beta chains below, sequenced in a study of cytomegalovirus exposure and HLA in healthy donors. The primer mix had 60 Vbeta and 13 Jbeta primers. Here immunoSEQ multiplex PCR was the method, and the copy in TCRdb shows in-frame clones only, minus some. The table lists tens of thousands of clones, over 60% of them singletons, with 20% to 30% in the top ten. Specimen: PBMCs. Source of these receptors: a man in his fifties in good health and CMV-seropositive.

The V gene is TRBV19, the J gene TRBJ2-7; 10 bases align to TRBD1. The CDR3 sequence is 18 residues long. V gave up 1 base and J gave up 4 bases; unmatched junction bases: 13. Germline V gene data show CDR1 as LNHDA and CDR2 as SQIVND (reference sequence). The CDR3 reads CASSIAPYRDRGRYEQYF. The CDR3 nucleotides are TGTGCCAGTAGTATAGCCCCTTACCGGGACAGGGGCCGATACGAGCAGTACTTC.

CDR3 amino acids: CASSLWGTDYEQYF. As DNA, the CDR3 is TGTGCCAGCAGTTTATGGGGGACTGATTACGAGCAGTACTTC. The genes are TRBV28 and TRBJ2-7, with D perhaps matching TRBD2 (6 bases). Germline values: CDR1 MDHEN, CDR2 SYDVKM. Trimming took 0 bases from V and 4 from J, leaving 10 bases between them. The CDR3 totals 14 residues.

The chain couples TRBV28 to TRBJ2-5, with D possibly being TRBD2 (6 bases). The CDR3 is 14 amino acids. Trimming removed 7 bases from V and 4 bases from J, with 16 bases in between. Germline CDR1 is MDHEN and CDR2 is SYDVKM. The DNA for the CDR3 is TGTGCCAGCACTACACCGGGACTTTTAGAGACCCAGTACTTC. Its translation: CASTTPGLLETQYF.

The rearrangement uses TRBV6-6 and TRBJ1-1; D is uncertain. Germline CDR1 reads MNHNY; CDR2 reads SVGAGI (reference sequence). The germline V and J ends were trimmed by 6 bases and 6 bases, with 17 bases remaining between them. The CDR3 contains 14 residues. CDR3 DNA: TGTGCCAGCAGCCCCGGCAGGCTCGTGTCTGAAGCTTTCTTT. This codes for CASSPGRLVSEAFF.

This rearrangement joins TRBV7-6 to TRBJ2-5, with a tentative D call TRBD1 (6 bases). Germline V CDR1 and CDR2: SGHVS, FNYEAQ. The CDR3 runs 17 residues. The ends were cut back, 0 bases at V and 2 bases at J, with 16 bases in the middle. CDR3 nucleotide sequence: TGTGCCAGCAGCTTAGCGCAAGAGGGGACACCACAAGAGACCCAGTACTTC. Protein product: CASSLAQEGTPQETQYF.

The V gene is TRBV7-8, the J gene TRBJ1-4, with D possibly matching TRBD1 (6 bases). The V end lost 5 bases, the J end lost 0 bases, and 13 bases lay between the germline ends. This CDR3 is built from 16 residues. Germline CDR1 is SGHVS and CDR2 is FQNEAQ. CDR3 nucleotide sequence: TGTGCCAGCAGCGCAGGGGTAGGGACAACTAATGAAAAACTGTTTTTT. This sequence encodes CASSAGVGTTNEKLFF.

The chain is built from TRBV28 and TRBJ1-4; perhaps TRBD1 as D (5 bases). With 3 bases removed from V and 4 bases from J, the gap between germline ends came to 12 bases. This CDR3 has 15 residues. CDR1 MDHEN and CDR2 SYDVKM come from the germline V gene. Here the CDR3 reads CASSLGDSFNEKLFF. Written as DNA, the CDR3 is TGTGCCAGCAGTTTGGGTGACAGTTTTAATGAAAAACTGTTTTTT. The whole variable domain, filled in from reference TRBV28 and TRBJ1-4, reads DVKVTQSSRYLVKRTGEKVFLECVQDMDHENMFWYRQDPGLGLRLIYFSYDVKMKEKGDIPEGYSVSREKKERFSLILESASTNQTSMYLCASSLGDSFNEKLFFGSGTQLSVL.

The genes are TRBV6-1 and TRBJ1-5; the match to TRBD1 covers 12 bases. The junction had 14 bases not matched to a gene; V was cut back by 6 bases and J by 2 bases. The germline gives CDR1 MNHNS, CDR2 SASEGT. This CDR3 has 19 residues. This CDR3 is CASREKPGQGAGGNQPQHF. In nucleotides, the CDR3 is TGTGCCAGCAGGGAAAAACCGGGACAGGGGGCGGGAGGCAATCAGCCCCAGCATTTT.

This clone was seen a single time. The chain carries TRBV5-8 and TRBJ2-7, with a tentative D call TRBD2 (5 bases). CDR1 is SGHTS and CDR2 is YDEGEE in the germline V gene. Trimming cost V 4 bases and J 3 bases, with 17 bases left between them. There are 15 residues in the CDR3. The CDR3 spells CASSRPAGGIYEQYF. CDR3 coding DNA: TGTGCCAGCAGCCGCCCCGCGGGTGGGATCTACGAGCAGTACTTC.

The gene calls are TRBV27 and TRBJ2-3, with a weak D call TRBD1 (5 bases). Germline V lookup: CDR1 MNHEY, CDR2 SMNVEV (reference sequence). This CDR3 spans 13 amino acids. Trimming cost V 6 bases and J 4 bases, with 11 bases left between them. CDR3 in DNA: TGTGCCAGCAGACTGGGGCCGGCAGATACGCAGTATTTT. It specifies CASRLGPADTQYF.

The chain recombines TRBV7-9 with TRBJ1-1; D is unclear. Germline CDR1 and CDR2: SEHNR and FQNEAQ (reference sequence). The CDR3 runs 14 residues. Deletions cut 5 bases from V and 3 bases from J, with 13 bases between. CDR3 protein: CASSPPARDTEAFF. In DNA, the CDR3 is TGTGCCAGCAGCCCGCCCGCGAGGGACACTGAAGCTTTCTTT.

V is TRBV7-9 and J is TRBJ1-2, with TRBD1 as a possible D gene (5 bases). Germline loops: CDR1 SEHNR, CDR2 FQNEAQ (reference sequence). The V end lost 3 bases, the J end lost 6 bases, and 14 bases lay between the germline ends. The CDR3 loop spans 14 amino acids. The CDR3 spells CASSLVGAEDGYTF. CDR3 coding DNA: TGTGCCAGCAGCTTGGTTGGGGCCGAGGATGGCTACACCTTC.

The chain employs TRBV5-1 and TRBJ1-1; D is ambiguous. Trimming stripped 4 bases from V and 1 base from J, with 20 bases between. Germline V gene lookup returns CDR1 SGHRS and CDR2 YFSETQ. This CDR3 has 17 amino acids. The CDR3 here is CASSRLGRTEANTEAFF. The CDR3 bases are TGCGCCAGCAGCCGCCTAGGCCGGACGGAGGCGAACACTGAAGCTTTCTTT. The complete variable domain, with remaining parts taken from reference TRBV5-1 and TRBJ1-1, reads KAGVTQTPRYLIKTRGQQVTLSCSPISGHRSVSWYQQTPGQGLQFLFEYFSETQRNKGNFPGRFSGRQFSNSRSEMNVSTLELGDSALYLCASSRLGRTEANTEAFFGQGTRLTVV.

The gene calls are TRBV4-1 and TRBJ1-4; 10 bases agree with TRBD1. The CDR3 sequence is 17 residues long. Trimming cost V 5 bases and J 5 bases; bases outside gene matches: 11. Germline V gives CDR1 MGHRA, CDR2 YSYEKL. The CDR3 is CASSDREGQGRNEKLFF. The CDR3 bases are TGCGCCAGCAGCGACAGGGAGGGACAGGGGAGGAATGAAAAACTGTTTTTT.

In this sample, this clone turned up a few times. The gene calls are TRBV6-1 and TRBJ1-5; 8 positions match TRBD1. After removal of 5 bases from V and 3 bases from J, the junction contained 6 bases not matched to a gene. The CDR3 covers 15 residues. The V gene's germline CDR1 is MNHNS and CDR2 SASEGT. CDR3 sequence (DNA): TGTGCCAGCAGTCCCGGACAGGGACTCAATCAGCCCCAGCATTTT. Residues: CASSPGQGLNQPQHF.

This sequence joins TRBV13 and TRBJ2-7; the D gene is possibly TRBD2 (6 bases). Germline CDR1 is PRHDT and CDR2 is FYEKMQ (reference sequence). The CDR3 runs 17 residues. V was shortened by 1 base and J by 1 base, with 17 bases between the two germline ends. CDR3 DNA: TGTGCCAGCAGCTTAGAAGGTTGGGGGACTGGTTCCTACGAGCAGTACTTC. Protein sequence: CASSLEGWGTGSYEQYF.

J is TRBJ2-7 and V is TRBV29-1; 9 bases are shared with TRBD1. Germline CDR1 is SQVTM and CDR2 is ANQGSEA. Losses at the gene ends were 5 bases for V and 2 bases for J; bases not matched to a gene: 10. The CDR3 is 15 amino acids. The CDR3 DNA reads TGCAGCGTTTACGCCGACAGGGGGATGCCCTACGAGCAGTACTTC. Encoded protein: CSVYADRGMPYEQYF.

The rearrangement links TRBV30 to TRBJ1-3; 11 nucleotides line up with TRBD1. With V trimmed by 3 bases and J by 2 bases, 0 bases remained unmatched. This CDR3 region has 14 residues. Germline loops: CDR1 GTSNPN, CDR2 SVGIG (reference sequence). The CDR3 is CAWRGQGAGNTIYF. The CDR3 DNA sequence: TGTGCCTGGAGGGGACAGGGGGCTGGAAACACCATATATTTT. Full variable domain (remainder filled in from reference TRBV30 and TRBJ1-3): SQTIHQWPATLVQPVGSPLSLECTVEGTSNPNLYWYRQAAGRGLQLLFYSVGIGQISSEVPQNLSASRPQDRQFILSSKKLLLSDSGFYLCAWRGQGAGNTIYFGEGSWLTVV.

This clone occurred once. The chain uses TRBV4-1 and TRBJ2-1; 10 bases line up with TRBD2. Germline lookup yields CDR1 MGHRA and CDR2 YSYEKL. V was pared by 0 bases and J by 10 bases, with 9 bases of the junction left unmatched. The CDR3 is 16 residues long. The CDR3 spells CASSQDPASGGGEQFF. The CDR3 DNA sequence: TGCGCCAGCAGCCAAGATCCGGCTAGCGGGGGAGGGGAGCAGTTCTTC.

This chain links TRBV14 with TRBJ1-6; unclear D gene. In germline, CDR1 is SGHDN, CDR2 FVKESK. V was clipped by 4 bases and J by 13 bases, with 14 bases between them. This CDR3 is built from 13 residues. The CDR3 spells CASSRGFDIPLHF. CDR3 bases: TGTGCCAGCAGCCGCGGATTCGATATTCCCCTCCACTTT.

This sequence joins TRBV27 and TRBJ2-5; 9 positions agree with TRBD2. Trimming took 3 bases from V and 5 from J; bases not matched to a gene: 4. Germline CDR1 MNHEY, CDR2 SMNVEV (reference sequence). The CDR3 sequence is 14 residues long. The CDR3 reads CASSFIAGEETQYF. CDR3 nucleotides: TGTGCCAGCAGTTTCATAGCGGGAGAGGAGACCCAGTACTTC.

V and J are TRBV29-1 and TRBJ2-3, with TRBD2 identical over 13 bases. CDR3 length equals 18 residues. Per germline, CDR1 SQVTM and CDR2 ANQGSEA. V gave up 5 bases and J gave up 4 bases; unmatched junction bases: 15. This CDR3 reads CSVFPLTSGRSKADTQYF. DNA of the CDR3: TGCAGCGTTTTCCCTTTGACTAGCGGGAGGTCCAAGGCAGATACGCAGTATTTT.

This chain joins TRBV10-3 and TRBJ1-2; D is undetermined. The CDR3 contains 15 residues. With 3 bases removed from V and 4 bases from J, the gap between germline ends came to 15 bases. Per germline, CDR1 ENHRY and CDR2 SYGVKD. The CDR3 here is CAISDSGGSFYGYTF. In DNA, the CDR3 is TGTGCCATCAGTGACAGTGGAGGGAGTTTCTATGGCTACACCTTC.